This TCR beta chain was identified in a study of blood T cell repertoires in COVID-19. Study at large: COVID-19 samples, acute and convalescent, were from the United States, Italy and Spain.

TCRdb's copy holds only in-frame clones and misses some; the assay was immunoSEQ multiplex PCR. The data contain under 20,000 clones, roughly 82% of them seen just once; the ten biggest clones take up roughly 17%. The trim removed 4 bases at V and 0 bases at J, leaving 7 bases unmatched. The V gene's germline CDR1 is SGDLS and CDR2 YYNGEE. The CDR3 totals 15 residues. Sequenced material: peripheral blood. The clonotype comes from a man aged 70-80 years with COVID-19, enrolled during active disease. The J gene is TRBJ2-7, the V gene TRBV9, with 7 bases aligning to TRBD1. Here the CDR3 reads CASSPQGRSSYEQYF. Written as DNA, the CDR3 is TGTGCCAGCAGCCCACAGGGGCGATCCTCCTACGAGCAGTACTTC.